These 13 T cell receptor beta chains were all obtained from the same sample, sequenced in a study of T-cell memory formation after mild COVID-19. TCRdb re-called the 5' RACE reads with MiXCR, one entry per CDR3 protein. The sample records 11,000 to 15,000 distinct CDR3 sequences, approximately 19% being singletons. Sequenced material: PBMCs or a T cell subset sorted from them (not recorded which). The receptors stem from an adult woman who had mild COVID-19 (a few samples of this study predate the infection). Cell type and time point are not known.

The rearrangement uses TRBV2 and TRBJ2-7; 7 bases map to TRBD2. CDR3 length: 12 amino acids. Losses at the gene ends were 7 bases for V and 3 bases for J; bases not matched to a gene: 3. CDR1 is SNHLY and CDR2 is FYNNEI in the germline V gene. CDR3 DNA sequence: TGTGCCAGCAATCTAGCGGACTACGAGCAGTACTTC. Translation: CASNLADYEQYF.

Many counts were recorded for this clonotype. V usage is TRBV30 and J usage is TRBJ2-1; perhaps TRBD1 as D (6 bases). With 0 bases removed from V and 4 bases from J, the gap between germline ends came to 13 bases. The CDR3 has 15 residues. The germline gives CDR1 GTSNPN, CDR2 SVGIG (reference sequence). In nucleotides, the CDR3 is TGTGCCTGGAGTGTACGCGACAGGACATACAATGAGCAGTTCTTC. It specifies CAWSVRDRTYNEQFF.

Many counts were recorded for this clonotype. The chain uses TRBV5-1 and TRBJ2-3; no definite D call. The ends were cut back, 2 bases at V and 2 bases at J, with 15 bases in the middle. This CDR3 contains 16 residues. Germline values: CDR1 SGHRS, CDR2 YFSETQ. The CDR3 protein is CASSFWTEPDTDTQYF. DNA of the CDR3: TGCGCCAGCAGCTTTTGGACCGAACCGGACACAGATACGCAGTATTTT. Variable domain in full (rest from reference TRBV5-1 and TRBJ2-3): KAGVTQTPRYLIKTRGQQVTLSCSPISGHRSVSWYQQTPGQGLQFLFEYFSETQRNKGNFPGRFSGRQFSNSRSEMNVSTLELGDSALYLCASSFWTEPDTDTQYFGPGTRLTVL.

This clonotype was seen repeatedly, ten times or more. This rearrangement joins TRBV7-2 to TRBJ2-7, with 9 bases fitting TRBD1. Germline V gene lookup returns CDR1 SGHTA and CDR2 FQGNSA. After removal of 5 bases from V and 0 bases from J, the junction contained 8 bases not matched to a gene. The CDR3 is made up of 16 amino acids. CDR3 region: CASSRPRDRASYEQYF. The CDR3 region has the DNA TGTGCCAGCAGCCGACCCCGGGACAGGGCCTCCTACGAGCAGTACTTC.

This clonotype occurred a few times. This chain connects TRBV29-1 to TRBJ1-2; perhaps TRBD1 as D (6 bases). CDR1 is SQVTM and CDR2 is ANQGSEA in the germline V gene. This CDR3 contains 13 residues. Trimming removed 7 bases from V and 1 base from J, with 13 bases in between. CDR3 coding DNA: TGCAGCGGCCGACAGGCCAATAACTATGGCTACACCTTC. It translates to CSGRQANNYGYTF.

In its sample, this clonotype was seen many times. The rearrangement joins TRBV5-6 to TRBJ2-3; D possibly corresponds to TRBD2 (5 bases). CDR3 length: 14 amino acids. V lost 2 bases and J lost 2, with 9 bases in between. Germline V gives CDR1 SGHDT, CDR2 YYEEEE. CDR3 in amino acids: CASSLYGDTDTQYF. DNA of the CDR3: TGTGCCAGCAGCTTATACGGGGACACAGATACGCAGTATTTT.

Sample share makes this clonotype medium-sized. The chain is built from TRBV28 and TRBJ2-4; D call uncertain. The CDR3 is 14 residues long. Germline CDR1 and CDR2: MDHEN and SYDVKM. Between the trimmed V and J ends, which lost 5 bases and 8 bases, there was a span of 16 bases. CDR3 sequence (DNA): TGTGCCAGCAGTCACCCATACGACGGGCACATTCAGTACTTC. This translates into CASSHPYDGHIQYF.

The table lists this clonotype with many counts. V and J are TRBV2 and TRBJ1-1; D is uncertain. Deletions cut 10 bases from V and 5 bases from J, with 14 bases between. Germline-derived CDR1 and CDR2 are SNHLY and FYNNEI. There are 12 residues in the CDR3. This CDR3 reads CANAQRKTEAFF. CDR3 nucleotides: TGTGCCAACGCGCAGAGGAAAACTGAAGCTTTCTTT.

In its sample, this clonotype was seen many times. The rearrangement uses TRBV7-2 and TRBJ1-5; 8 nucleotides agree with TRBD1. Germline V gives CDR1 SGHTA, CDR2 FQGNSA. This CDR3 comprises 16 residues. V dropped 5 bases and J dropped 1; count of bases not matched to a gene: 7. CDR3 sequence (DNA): TGTGCCAGCAGCCGATCGACAGGGGAGAGCAATCAGCCCCAGCATTTT. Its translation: CASSRSTGESNQPQHF.

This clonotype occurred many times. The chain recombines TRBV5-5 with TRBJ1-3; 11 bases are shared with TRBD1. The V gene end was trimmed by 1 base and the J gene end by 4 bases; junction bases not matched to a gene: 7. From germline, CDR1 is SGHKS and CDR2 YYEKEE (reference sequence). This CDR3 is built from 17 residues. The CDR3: CASSLFGTGGFGNTIYF. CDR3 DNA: TGTGCCAGCAGCTTGTTCGGGACAGGGGGTTTCGGAAACACCATATATTTT.

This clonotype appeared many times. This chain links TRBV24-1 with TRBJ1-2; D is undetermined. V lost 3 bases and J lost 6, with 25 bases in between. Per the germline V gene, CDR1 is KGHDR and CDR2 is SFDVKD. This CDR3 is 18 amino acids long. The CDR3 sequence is CATSDNNQRRRSWDGYTF. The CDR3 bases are TGTGCCACCAGTGATAATAATCAGCGCAGGAGGTCGTGGGATGGCTACACCTTC.

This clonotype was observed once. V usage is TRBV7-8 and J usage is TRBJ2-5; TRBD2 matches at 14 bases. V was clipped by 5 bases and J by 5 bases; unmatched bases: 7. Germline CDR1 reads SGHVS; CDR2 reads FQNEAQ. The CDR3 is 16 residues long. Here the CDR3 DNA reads TGTGCCAGCAGCCCTCCGGGACTAGCGGGAGTGGAGACCCAGTACTTC. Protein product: CASSPPGLAGVETQYF.

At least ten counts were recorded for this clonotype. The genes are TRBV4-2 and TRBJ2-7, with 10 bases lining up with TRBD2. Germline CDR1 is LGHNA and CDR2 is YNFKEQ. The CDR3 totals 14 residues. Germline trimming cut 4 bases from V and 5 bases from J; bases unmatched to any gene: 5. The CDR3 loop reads CASSPTSGDNEQYF. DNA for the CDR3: TGTGCCAGCAGCCCAACTAGCGGGGACAACGAGCAGTACTTC.